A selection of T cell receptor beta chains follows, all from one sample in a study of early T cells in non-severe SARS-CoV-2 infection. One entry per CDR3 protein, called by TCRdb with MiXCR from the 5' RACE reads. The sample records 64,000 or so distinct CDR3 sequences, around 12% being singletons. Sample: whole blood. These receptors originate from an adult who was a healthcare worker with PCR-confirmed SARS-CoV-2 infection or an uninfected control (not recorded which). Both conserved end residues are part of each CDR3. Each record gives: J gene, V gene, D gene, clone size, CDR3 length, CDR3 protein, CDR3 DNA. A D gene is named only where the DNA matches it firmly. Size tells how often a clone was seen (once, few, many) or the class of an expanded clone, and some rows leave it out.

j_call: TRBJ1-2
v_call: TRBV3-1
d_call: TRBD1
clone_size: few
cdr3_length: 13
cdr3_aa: CASSLTGAYGYTF
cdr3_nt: TGTGCCAGCAGCTTGACAGGGGCCTATGGCTACACCTTC

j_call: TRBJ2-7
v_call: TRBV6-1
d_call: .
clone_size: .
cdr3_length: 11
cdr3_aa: CASNFPYEQYF
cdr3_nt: TGTGCCAGCAATTTTCCCTACGAGCAGTACTTC

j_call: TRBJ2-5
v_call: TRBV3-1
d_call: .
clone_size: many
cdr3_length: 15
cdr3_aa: CASSLRRDYQETQYF
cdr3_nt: TGTGCCAGCAGCTTGCGCCGGGACTACCAAGAGACCCAGTACTTC

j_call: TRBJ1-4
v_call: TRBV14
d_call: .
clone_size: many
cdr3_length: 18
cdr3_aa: CASSQDWVSTAENEKLFF
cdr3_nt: TGTGCCAGCAGCCAAGATTGGGTGAGCACAGCGGAGAATGAAAAACTGTTTTTT

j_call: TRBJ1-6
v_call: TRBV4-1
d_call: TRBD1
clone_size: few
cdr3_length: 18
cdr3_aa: CASSPNRIRQGGNSPLHF
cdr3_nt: TGCGCCAGCAGCCCCAACCGCATAAGACAGGGAGGGAATTCACCCCTCCACTTT

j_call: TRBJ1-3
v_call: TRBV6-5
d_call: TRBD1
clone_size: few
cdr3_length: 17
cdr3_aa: CASSYSLRGSSGNTIYF
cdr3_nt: TGTGCCAGCAGTTACTCCCTCAGGGGGTCTTCTGGAAACACCATATATTTT

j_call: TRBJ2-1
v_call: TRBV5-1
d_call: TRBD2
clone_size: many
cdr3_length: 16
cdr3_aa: CASSPLAGDSYNEQFF
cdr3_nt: TGCGCCAGCAGCCCCCTAGCGGGAGACTCCTACAATGAGCAGTTCTTC

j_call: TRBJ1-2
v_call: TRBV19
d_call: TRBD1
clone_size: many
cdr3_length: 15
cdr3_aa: CASSVIQGQWNGYTF
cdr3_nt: TGTGCCAGTAGTGTGATACAGGGACAGTGGAATGGCTACACCTTC

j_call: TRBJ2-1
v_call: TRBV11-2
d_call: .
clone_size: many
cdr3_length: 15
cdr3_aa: CASSLDRSSYNEQFF
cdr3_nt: TGTGCCAGCAGCTTAGACAGAAGCTCCTACAATGAGCAGTTCTTC

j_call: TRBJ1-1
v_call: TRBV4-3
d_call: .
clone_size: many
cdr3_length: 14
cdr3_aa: CASSQDTGNTEAFF
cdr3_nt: TGCGCCAGCAGCCAAGATACCGGGAACACTGAAGCTTTCTTT

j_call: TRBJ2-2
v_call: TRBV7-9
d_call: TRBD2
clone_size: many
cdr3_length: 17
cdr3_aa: CASSPTSGGARTGELFF
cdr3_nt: TGTGCCAGCAGCCCCACTAGCGGGGGGGCCCGGACCGGGGAGCTGTTTTTT

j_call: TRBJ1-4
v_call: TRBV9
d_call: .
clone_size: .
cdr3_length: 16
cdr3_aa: CASSAYTGDHGEKLFF
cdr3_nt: TGTGCCAGCAGCGCCTATACCGGGGACCACGGTGAAAAACTGTTTTTT

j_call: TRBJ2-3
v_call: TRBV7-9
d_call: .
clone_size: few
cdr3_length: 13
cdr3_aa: CATSGRVKDTQYF
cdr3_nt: TGTGCCACCTCCGGCAGGGTCAAAGATACGCAGTATTTT

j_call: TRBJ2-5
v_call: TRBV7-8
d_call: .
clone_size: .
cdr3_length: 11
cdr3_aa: CASSQIETQYF
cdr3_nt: TGTGCCAGCAGCCAGATTGAGACCCAGTACTTC

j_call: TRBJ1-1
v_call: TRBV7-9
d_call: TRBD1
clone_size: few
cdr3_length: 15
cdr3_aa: CASSLGGTVESTAFF
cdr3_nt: TGTGCCAGCAGCTTAGGGGGGACAGTCGAATCGACAGCTTTCTTT